The 30 T cell receptor beta chains below all came from one sample that was sequenced in a study of blood T cell repertoires in COVID-19. Repertoires were generated with immunoSEQ multiplex PCR, while TCRdb's copy carries only in-frame clones and drops some. The repertoire includes around 150,000 clones, approximately 84% of them detected once, and about 20% sits in the top ten. Sequenced sample: peripheral blood. The receptors were sampled from an elderly woman with acute or convalescent COVID-19.

In this sample, this clone turned up many times. The chain carries TRBV14 and TRBJ1-1; 12 bases line up with TRBD1. Germline lookup yields CDR1 SGHDN and CDR2 FVKESK. The trim removed 2 bases at V and 7 bases at J, leaving 14 bases unmatched. The CDR3 covers 18 residues. CDR3 amino acids: CASSQLTTRDRGPHEAFF. The CDR3 region has the DNA TGTGCCAGCAGCCAACTCACAACCCGGGACAGGGGGCCACATGAAGCTTTCTTT.

The chain has TRBV5-4 and TRBJ2-7; 8 bases fit TRBD2. CDR1 SGHNT and CDR2 YYREEE come from the germline V gene (reference sequence). The J segment lost 6 bases and the V segment lost 5 bases, leaving 16 bases of the junction unmatched. The CDR3 contains 16 residues. CDR3 coding DNA: TGTGCCAGCAGATCCCCTGGGGGAGGAGCGGGAGCCGAGCAGTACTTC. Its protein product is CASRSPGGGAGAEQYF.

The chain joins TRBV5-1 to TRBJ1-1, with 9 bases matching TRBD1. The germline V gene encodes CDR1 SGHRS and CDR2 YFSETQ. Trimming at V came to 5 bases and at J to 5 bases, leaving 7 bases not matched to a gene. This CDR3 has 14 amino acids. For the CDR3, the DNA is TGCGCCAGCAGGCTCACAGGGGGCCGAACTGAAGCTTTCTTT. It translates to CASRLTGGRTEAFF. The variable domain in full, with the rest retrieved from reference TRBV5-1 and TRBJ1-1, is KAGVTQTPRYLIKTRGQQVTLSCSPISGHRSVSWYQQTPGQGLQFLFEYFSETQRNKGNFPGRFSGRQFSNSRSEMNVSTLELGDSALYLCASRLTGGRTEAFFGQGTRLTVV.

The V call is TRBV1, the J call TRBJ2-7; TRBD1, the table's D call, was not compared with the DNA. TRBV1 is a pseudogene. The CDR3 sequence is 16 residues long. The CDR3 is CTSSSRQGARSYEQYF. In nucleotides, the CDR3 is TGCACCAGCAGCTCACGGCAGGGGGCGAGATCCTACGAGCAGTACTTC.

The chain uses TRBV2 and TRBJ1-6; 8 bases are a match to TRBD1. Germline CDR1 reads SNHLY; CDR2 reads FYNNEI. V gave up 3 bases and J gave up 8 bases; unmatched junction bases: 6. This CDR3 is built from 15 residues. The CDR3 reads CASSDRDRRDSPLHF. In nucleotides, the CDR3 is TGTGCCAGCAGTGACCGGGACAGGAGGGATTCACCCCTCCACTTT.

This sequence joins TRBV6-2 or TRBV6-3 and TRBJ2-5; D gene uncertain. This CDR3 has 14 residues. Germline V CDR1 and CDR2: MNHEY, SVGEGT. The V gene lost 1 base and the J gene lost 2 bases, with 8 bases spanning the gap. DNA for the CDR3: TGTGCCAGCAGTTACTGGAGTGTACAAGAGACCCAGTACTTC. Translating gives CASSYWSVQETQYF.

V gene TRBV5-5 combines with J gene TRBJ2-1, with TRBD2 identical over 8 bases. Germline loops: CDR1 SGHKS, CDR2 YYEKEE (reference sequence). CDR3 size: 15 residues. J gave up 4 bases and V 2 bases, and 5 bases lay outside the gene matches. The CDR3 sequence is CASSFKTSEYNEQFF. CDR3 in DNA: TGTGCCAGCAGCTTTAAGACTAGCGAATACAATGAGCAGTTCTTC.

This chain links TRBV7-9 with TRBJ1-2; weak D call: TRBD1 (5 bases). V was shortened by 5 bases and J by 8 bases, with 18 bases between the two germline ends. CDR3 length: 14 amino acids. Germline V gene data show CDR1 as SEHNR and CDR2 as FQNEAQ (reference sequence). CDR3 residues: CASSPGQLYRGYTF. CDR3 nucleotides: TGTGCCAGCAGCCCCGGACAACTCTATCGAGGCTACACCTTC.

This chain links TRBV5-4 with TRBJ2-1, with 7 bases matching TRBD2. Per the germline V gene, CDR1 is SGHNT and CDR2 is YYREEE (reference sequence). V lost 0 bases, J lost 0 bases, and 0 bases stayed unmatched. The CDR3 has 15 residues. CDR3 loop: CASSLGGSSYNEQFF. CDR3 bases: TGTGCCAGCAGCTTGGGCGGGAGCTCCTACAATGAGCAGTTCTTC.

V is TRBV19 and J is TRBJ1-1; 10 bases are a match to TRBD1. The germline V gene has CDR1 LNHDA and CDR2 SQIVND (reference sequence). Trimming removed 5 bases from V and 5 bases from J; junction bases left unmatched: 2. The CDR3 totals 13 residues. The CDR3 protein is CASSAGQGTEAFF. The CDR3 DNA reads TGTGCCAGTAGTGCGGGACAGGGGACTGAAGCTTTCTTT. Full variable domain (outside the CDR3, taken from reference TRBV19 and TRBJ1-1): DGGITQSPKYLFRKEGQNVTLSCEQNLNHDAMYWYRQDPGQGLRLIYYSQIVNDFQKGDIAEGYSVSREKKESFPLTVTSAQKNPTAFYLCASSAGQGTEAFFGQGTRLTVV.

The rearrangement joins TRBV5-1 to TRBJ1-4; TRBD1 matches at 10 bases. V gave up 4 bases and J gave up 6 bases; unmatched junction bases: 6. The CDR3 length is 15 residues. Germline loops: CDR1 SGHRS, CDR2 YFSETQ. CDR3 sequence (DNA): TGCGCCAGCAGCCAGGCCGGGACAGGGGATGAAAAACTGTTTTTT. Translating it yields CASSQAGTGDEKLFF. Using reference TRBV5-1 and TRBJ1-4 for the parts outside the CDR3, the full variable domain is KAGVTQTPRYLIKTRGQQVTLSCSPISGHRSVSWYQQTPGQGLQFLFEYFSETQRNKGNFPGRFSGRQFSNSRSEMNVSTLELGDSALYLCASSQAGTGDEKLFFGSGTQLSVL.

The chain links TRBV19 to TRBJ2-1, with TRBD1 matching over 8 bases. Trimming cost V 5 bases and J 9 bases; bases outside gene matches: 12. Per the germline V gene, CDR1 is LNHDA and CDR2 is SQIVND (reference sequence). This CDR3 is built from 15 residues. The CDR3 sequence is CASSWAGTGPGEQFF. CDR3 bases: TGTGCCAGTAGTTGGGCCGGGACAGGTCCTGGTGAGCAGTTCTTC.

This chain joins TRBV7-9 and TRBJ1-1; D gene ambiguous. Trimming stripped 4 bases from V and 1 base from J, with 7 bases between. CDR3 length equals 13 residues. CDR1 and CDR2 from the germline V gene are SEHNR and FQNEAQ (reference sequence). CDR3 sequence reads: CASSYSENTEAFF. The CDR3 bases are TGTGCCAGCAGCTATTCAGAGAACACTGAAGCTTTCTTT.

V and J are TRBV6-6 and TRBJ2-5; D is ambiguous. CDR3 length equals 15 residues. CDR1 and CDR2 (germline): MNHNY, SVGAGI (reference sequence). V was cut by 5 bases and J by 0 bases, with 13 bases left in between. The CDR3 is CASSTFTPYQETQYF. CDR3 sequence (DNA): TGTGCCAGCAGTACCTTTACACCGTACCAAGAGACCCAGTACTTC.

This sequence joins TRBV5-1 and TRBJ2-3; 10 bases map to TRBD1. V lost 4 bases, J lost 4 bases, and 3 bases stayed unmatched. The CDR3 has 14 residues. The germline V gene encodes CDR1 SGHRS and CDR2 YFSETQ. CDR3 amino acids: CASSTGTGADTQYF. The DNA for the CDR3 is TGCGCCAGCAGCACCGGGACAGGGGCAGATACGCAGTATTTT. Looking up the rest from reference TRBV5-1 and TRBJ2-3 gives the full variable domain: KAGVTQTPRYLIKTRGQQVTLSCSPISGHRSVSWYQQTPGQGLQFLFEYFSETQRNKGNFPGRFSGRQFSNSRSEMNVSTLELGDSALYLCASSTGTGADTQYFGPGTRLTVL.

The rearrangement uses TRBV21-1 and TRBJ2-6; TRBD2, the table's D call, lacks a check against the DNA. TRBV21-1 is recorded as a pseudogene. This CDR3 comprises 15 residues. Here the CDR3 DNA reads TGTGCCAGCAGCAAAGTAGTCCTTGGGGCCAACGTCCTGACTTTC. This gives the protein CASSKVVLGANVLTF.

This chain joins TRBV18 and TRBJ2-1; no firm D call. Germline V gene data show CDR1 as KGHSH and CDR2 as LQKENI. This CDR3 is built from 13 residues. V lost 3 bases, J lost 13 bases, and 16 bases lay in between. Here the CDR3 DNA reads TGTGCCAGCTCACCCGATCCTTTTCGCGTACAGTTCTTC. As protein: CASSPDPFRVQFF.

The chain carries TRBV28 and TRBJ1-2, with 7 positions matching TRBD1. The V and J ends lost 3 bases and 5 bases, in that order; junction bases with no gene match: 3. CDR1 is MDHEN and CDR2 is SYDVKM in the germline V gene. This CDR3 spans 13 amino acids. Here the CDR3 DNA reads TGTGCCAGCAGTTTGAGGGGGCTTTATGGCTACACCTTC. It translates to CASSLRGLYGYTF.

The chain has TRBV2 and TRBJ1-2; a weak D match, TRBD1 (5 bases). Germline-derived CDR1 and CDR2 are SNHLY and FYNNEI. Trimming left V 7 bases short and J 4 bases short, with 16 bases between. CDR3 size: 14 residues. For the CDR3, the DNA is TGTGCCAGCAATGGGGGGTCGCAGGTCTATGGCTACACCTTC. Residues: CASNGGSQVYGYTF.

V gene TRBV21-1 combines with J gene TRBJ2-1; TRBD2 was called by the table and not checked on the DNA. TRBV21-1 is given as a pseudogene. This CDR3 spans 14 amino acids. CDR3 sequence reads: CASPRRVLAHEQFF. The CDR3 nucleotides are TGTGCCAGCCCCAGGCGGGTACTTGCCCATGAGCAGTTCTTC.

This clone came up once. The chain combines TRBV7-9 with TRBJ1-5; D may be TRBD1 (5 bases). V lost 1 base to trimming and J lost 5 bases, with 6 bases between them. The CDR3 extends over 13 amino acids. Germline V gene lookup returns CDR1 SEHNR and CDR2 FQNEAQ (reference sequence). CDR3 coding DNA: TGTGCCAGCAGCTTAGAAGGGGATCAGCCCCAGCATTTT. Translation gives CASSLEGDQPQHF.

The chain recombines TRBV5-1 with TRBJ2-5; TRBD1 aligns across 9 bases. The CDR3 totals 14 residues. V shed 4 bases and J 1 base; nucleotides not matched to a gene: 2. Germline CDR1 SGHRS, CDR2 YFSETQ. CDR3 residues: CASSETGGQETQYF. CDR3 DNA: TGCGCCAGCAGCGAGACAGGGGGCCAAGAGACCCAGTACTTC.

The chain has TRBV5-5 and TRBJ2-7, with a possible D match to TRBD2 (5 bases). The CDR3 has 15 amino acids. Germline V gene data show CDR1 as SGHKS and CDR2 as YYEKEE (reference sequence). V was clipped by 0 bases and J by 3 bases, with 13 bases between them. CDR3 loop: CASSLGPTDYYEQYF. The CDR3 DNA reads TGTGCCAGCAGCTTGGGGCCTACCGACTACTACGAGCAGTACTTC.

The chain is built from TRBV27 and TRBJ2-3, with D perhaps matching TRBD1 (8 bases). This CDR3 has 15 residues. Trimming stripped 4 bases from V and 8 bases from J, with 19 bases between. CDR1 MNHEY and CDR2 SMNVEV come from the germline V gene (reference sequence). This CDR3 is CASSSLGTGLGTQYF. CDR3 sequence (DNA): TGTGCCAGCAGTTCACTGGGGACAGGACTAGGTACGCAGTATTTT.

Here the CDR3 reads CASSPPRGGGGPNNEQFF. CDR3 nucleotide sequence: TGTGCCAGCTCACCCCCTCGCGGCGGGGGAGGGCCCAACAATGAGCAGTTCTTC. The J gene is TRBJ2-1, the V gene TRBV18; TRBD2 agrees at 7 bases. This CDR3 has 18 amino acids. In germline, CDR1 is KGHSH, CDR2 LQKENI. The V segment lost 3 bases and the J segment 5 bases; nucleotides outside the gene matches: 16.

The CDR3, as DNA: TGTGCCAGTAGTATGGTTTCGGGCACAGATACGCAGTATTTT. Encoded protein: CASSMVSGTDTQYF. This sequence joins TRBV19 and TRBJ2-3; D is unresolved. The length of the CDR3 is 14 residues. The ends were cut back, 3 bases at V and 1 base at J, with 8 bases in the middle. Germline V gives CDR1 LNHDA, CDR2 SQIVND (reference sequence).

The V and J genes are TRBV5-6 and TRBJ1-2; 7 bases align to TRBD1. CDR1 is SGHDT and CDR2 is YYEEEE in the germline V gene. Unmatched junction bases numbered 6, after V lost 1 base and J lost 3 bases. The CDR3 has 15 amino acids. CDR3 protein: CASSLRGLSYYGYTF. As DNA, the CDR3 is TGTGCCAGCAGCTTGAGGGGGCTTAGCTACTATGGCTACACCTTC.

The V gene is TRBV24-1, the J gene TRBJ2-1; 10 bases match TRBD2. There are 19 residues in the CDR3. Germline lookup yields CDR1 KGHDR and CDR2 SFDVKD. Losses at the gene ends were 3 bases for V and 4 bases for J; bases not matched to a gene: 14. CDR3 nucleotide sequence: TGTGCCACCAGTGATGGGGGGCCGGCTAGCGGGAGTCTGTACAATGAGCAGTTCTTC. Translating gives CATSDGGPASGSLYNEQFF.

This chain joins TRBV19 and TRBJ2-6; a weak D match, TRBD2 (5 bases). CDR3 length equals 15 residues. The V and J ends lost 2 bases and 2 bases respectively, with 7 bases between them. Germline V CDR1 and CDR2: LNHDA, SQIVND (reference sequence). Here the CDR3 reads CASSITGTGANVLTF. CDR3 in DNA: TGTGCCAGTAGTATAACGGGGACTGGGGCCAACGTCCTGACTTTC.

The sample holds one count of this clone. The rearrangement joins TRBV6-5 to TRBJ1-1; 9 bases line up with TRBD1. The CDR3 is made up of 14 amino acids. The germline V gene encodes CDR1 MNHEY and CDR2 SVGAGI. Unmatched junction bases numbered 5, after V lost 7 bases and J lost 2 bases. CDR3: CASKTGGPNTEAFF. The CDR3 nucleotides read TGTGCCAGCAAAACAGGGGGCCCTAACACTGAAGCTTTCTTT.